This TCR beta chain was retrieved from a study of graft-versus-host responses after intestinal transplantation. With respect to this clone: Its specificity is unknown.

TCRdb's copy holds only in-frame clones and misses some; the assay was immunoSEQ multiplex PCR. The profile shows about 98,000 clones, roughly 83% of them singletons. V lost 7 bases and J lost 5, with 17 bases in between. Germline V gene lookup returns CDR1 MDHEN and CDR2 SYDVKM. CDR3 length: 14 residues. Study-level points and caveats: Declines in HvG clones occurring early post-transplant were associated with peak circulating GvH clone levels. Detection of GvH clones occurred in recipient marrow, and some had their first appearance in ileum or blood.

This sequence originates from a human patient who received an intestinal transplant, so some T cells may come from the graft donor. The sample in question was PBMCs, obtained 255 days after intestinal transplant. The chain recombines TRBV28 with TRBJ2-5, with D possibly being TRBD1 or TRBD2 (6 bases each). The CDR3 DNA reads TGTGCCAGCACCCTAAGGGGGGATATGGAGACCCAGTACTTC. Its translation: CASTLRGDMETQYF. Based on the CDR3 plus reference TRBV28 and TRBJ2-5, the full variable domain is DVKVTQSSRYLVKRTGEKVFLECVQDMDHENMFWYRQDPGLGLRLIYFSYDVKMKEKGDIPEGYSVSREKKERFSLILESASTNQTSMYLCASTLRGDMETQYFGPGTRLLVL.